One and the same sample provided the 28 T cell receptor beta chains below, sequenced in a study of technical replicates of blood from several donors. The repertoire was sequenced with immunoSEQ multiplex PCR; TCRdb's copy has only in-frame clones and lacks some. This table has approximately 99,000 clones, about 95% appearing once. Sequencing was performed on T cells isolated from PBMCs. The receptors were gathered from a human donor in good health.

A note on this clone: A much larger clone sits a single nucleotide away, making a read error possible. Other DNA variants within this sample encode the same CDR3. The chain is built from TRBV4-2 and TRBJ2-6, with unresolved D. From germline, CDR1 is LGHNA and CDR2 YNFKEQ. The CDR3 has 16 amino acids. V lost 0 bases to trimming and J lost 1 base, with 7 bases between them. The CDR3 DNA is TGTGCCAGCAGCCAAGAAACGGGTTCTGGGGCCAACGTCCTGACTTTC. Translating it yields CASSQETGSGANVLTF.

CDR3 in amino acids: CAISGGWSQDGYTF. The CDR3 nucleotides read TGTGCCATCAGTGGAGGGTGGAGTCAGGATGGCTACACCTTC. The chain has TRBV10-3 and TRBJ1-2, with D unclear. This CDR3 region has 14 residues. V was shortened by 4 bases and J by 6 bases, with 15 bases between the two germline ends. Germline CDR1 is ENHRY and CDR2 is SYGVKD.

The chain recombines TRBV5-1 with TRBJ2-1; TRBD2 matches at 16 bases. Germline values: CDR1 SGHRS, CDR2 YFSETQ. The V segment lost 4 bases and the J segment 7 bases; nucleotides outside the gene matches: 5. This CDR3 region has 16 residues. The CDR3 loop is CASSPGTSGGGNEQFF. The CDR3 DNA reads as TGCGCCAGCAGCCCAGGGACTAGCGGGGGGGGTAATGAGCAGTTCTTC.

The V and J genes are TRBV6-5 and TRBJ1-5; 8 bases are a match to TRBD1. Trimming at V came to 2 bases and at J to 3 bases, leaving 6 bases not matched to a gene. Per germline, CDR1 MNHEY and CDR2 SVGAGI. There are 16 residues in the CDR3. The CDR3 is CASSYRRTGLNQPQHF. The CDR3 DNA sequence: TGTGCCAGCAGTTACCGGAGGACAGGGCTCAATCAGCCCCAGCATTTT.

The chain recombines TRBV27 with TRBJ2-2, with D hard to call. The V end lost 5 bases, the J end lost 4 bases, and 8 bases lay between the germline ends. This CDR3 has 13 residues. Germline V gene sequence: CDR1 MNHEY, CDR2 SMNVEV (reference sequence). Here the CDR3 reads CASSTASTGELFF. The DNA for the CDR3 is TGTGCCAGCAGTACCGCGAGCACCGGGGAGCTGTTTTTT.

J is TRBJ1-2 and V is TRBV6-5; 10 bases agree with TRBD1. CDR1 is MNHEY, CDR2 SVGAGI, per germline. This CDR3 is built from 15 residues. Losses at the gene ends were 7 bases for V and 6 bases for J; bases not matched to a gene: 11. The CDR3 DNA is TGTGCCAGCACGACCGAGGGACAGGGGTTCCATGGCTACACCTTC. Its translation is CASTTEGQGFHGYTF.

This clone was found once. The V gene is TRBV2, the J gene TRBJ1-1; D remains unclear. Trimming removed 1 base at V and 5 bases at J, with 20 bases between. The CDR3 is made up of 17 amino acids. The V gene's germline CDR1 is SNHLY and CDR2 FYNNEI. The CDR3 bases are TGTGCCAGCAGTGAAGGCTCCGTTATAGTGAGTGAAACTGAAGCTTTCTTT. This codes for CASSEGSVIVSETEAFF. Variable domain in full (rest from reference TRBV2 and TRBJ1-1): EPEVTQTPSHQVTQMGQEVILRCVPISNHLYFYWYRQILGQKVEFLVSFYNNEISEKSEIFDDQFSVERPDGSNFTLKIRSTKLEDSAMYFCASSEGSVIVSETEAFFGQGTRLTVV.

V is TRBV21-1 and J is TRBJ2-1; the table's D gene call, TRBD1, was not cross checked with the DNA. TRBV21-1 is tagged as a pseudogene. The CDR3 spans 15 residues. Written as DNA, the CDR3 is TGTGCCAGCAGCAAACCCAGGCACACCTACAATGAGCAGTTCTTC. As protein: CASSKPRHTYNEQFF.

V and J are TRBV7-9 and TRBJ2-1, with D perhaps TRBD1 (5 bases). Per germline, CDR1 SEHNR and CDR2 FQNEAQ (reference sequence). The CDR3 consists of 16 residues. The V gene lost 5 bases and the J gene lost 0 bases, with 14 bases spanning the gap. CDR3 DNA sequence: TGTGCCAGCAGCCCGGCGGCAGGGATCTCCTACAATGAGCAGTTCTTC. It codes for CASSPAAGISYNEQFF.

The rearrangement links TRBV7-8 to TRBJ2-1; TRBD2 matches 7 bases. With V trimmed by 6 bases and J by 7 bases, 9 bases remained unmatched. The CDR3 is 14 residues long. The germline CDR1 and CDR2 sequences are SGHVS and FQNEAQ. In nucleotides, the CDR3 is TGTGCCAGCAGAATCAGCGGGGCCGATAATGAGCAGTTCTTC. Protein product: CASRISGADNEQFF.

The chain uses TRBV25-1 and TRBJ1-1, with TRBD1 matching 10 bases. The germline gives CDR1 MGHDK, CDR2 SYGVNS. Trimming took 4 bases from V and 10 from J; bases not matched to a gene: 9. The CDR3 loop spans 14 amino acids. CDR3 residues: CASSVGTGVRGAFF. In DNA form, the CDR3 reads TGTGCCAGCAGTGTCGGGACAGGGGTAAGGGGAGCTTTCTTT.

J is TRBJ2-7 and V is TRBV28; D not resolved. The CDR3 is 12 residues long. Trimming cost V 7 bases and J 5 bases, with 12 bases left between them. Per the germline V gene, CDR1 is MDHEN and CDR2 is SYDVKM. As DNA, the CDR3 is TGTGCCAGCAATGGCGGTGGAGACGAGCAGTACTTC. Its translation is CASNGGGDEQYF.

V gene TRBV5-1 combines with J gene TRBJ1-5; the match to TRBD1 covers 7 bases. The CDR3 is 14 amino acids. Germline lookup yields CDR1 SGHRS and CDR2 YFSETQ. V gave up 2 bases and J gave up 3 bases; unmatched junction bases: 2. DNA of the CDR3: TGCGCCAGCAGCTTAGGGGGCCCCAATCAGCCCCAGCATTTT. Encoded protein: CASSLGGPNQPQHF.

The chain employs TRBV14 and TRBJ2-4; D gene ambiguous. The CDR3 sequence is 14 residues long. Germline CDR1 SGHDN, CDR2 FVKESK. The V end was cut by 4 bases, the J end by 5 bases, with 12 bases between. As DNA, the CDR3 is TGTGCCAGCAGCCCCCCCAGTTACGAAAACATTCAGTACTTC. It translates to CASSPPSYENIQYF. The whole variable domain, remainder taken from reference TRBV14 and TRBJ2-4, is EAGVTQFPSHSVIEKGQTVTLRCDPISGHDNLYWYRRVMGKEIKFLLHFVKESKQDESGMPNNRFLAERTGGTYSTLKVQPAELEDSGVYFCASSPPSYENIQYFGAGTRLSVL.

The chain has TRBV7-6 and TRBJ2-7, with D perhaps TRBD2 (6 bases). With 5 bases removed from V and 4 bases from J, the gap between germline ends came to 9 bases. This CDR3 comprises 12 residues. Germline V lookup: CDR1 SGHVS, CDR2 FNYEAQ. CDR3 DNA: TGTGCCAGCAGCCAGGCGGGGTACGAGCAGTACTTC. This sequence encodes CASSQAGYEQYF.

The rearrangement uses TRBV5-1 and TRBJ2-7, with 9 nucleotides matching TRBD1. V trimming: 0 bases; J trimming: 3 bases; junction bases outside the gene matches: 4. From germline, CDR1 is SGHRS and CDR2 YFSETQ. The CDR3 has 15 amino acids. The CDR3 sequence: CASSLGTGAYYEQYF. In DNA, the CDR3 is TGCGCCAGCAGCTTGGGGACAGGGGCCTACTACGAGCAGTACTTC.

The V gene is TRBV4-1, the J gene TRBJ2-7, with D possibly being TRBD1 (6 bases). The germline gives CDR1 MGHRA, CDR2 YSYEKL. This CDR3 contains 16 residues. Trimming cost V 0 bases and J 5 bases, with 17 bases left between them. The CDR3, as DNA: TGCGCCAGCAGCCAAGAAGGGGGTGCCATGGGAAACGAGCAGTACTTC. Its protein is CASSQEGGAMGNEQYF.

In DNA, the CDR3 is TGTGCTAGTGGTTTGGTAAAAACGGGACAGGCTAGCACAGATACGCAGTATTTT. The encoded protein is CASGLVKTGQASTDTQYF. This rearrangement joins TRBV12-5 to TRBJ2-3; 8 bases are shared with TRBD1. The CDR3 sequence is 18 residues long. Germline V gene lookup returns CDR1 LGHNT and CDR2 FRNRAP. V trimming: 0 bases; J trimming: 0 bases; junction bases outside the gene matches: 8.

The CDR3 DNA is TGTGCCAGCAGCTCACTCCGGGACAGGTTCTACGAGCAGTACTTC. It is translated as CASSSLRDRFYEQYF. The rearrangement joins TRBV11-2 to TRBJ2-7; 8 bases align to TRBD1. Germline trimming cut 4 bases from V and 3 bases from J; bases unmatched to any gene: 8. Germline V gives CDR1 SGHAT, CDR2 FQNNGV. The CDR3 runs 15 residues.

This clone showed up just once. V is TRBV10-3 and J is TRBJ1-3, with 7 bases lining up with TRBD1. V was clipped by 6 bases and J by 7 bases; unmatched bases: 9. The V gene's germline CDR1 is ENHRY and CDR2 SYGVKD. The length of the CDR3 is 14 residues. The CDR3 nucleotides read TGTGCCATCAGACCGGGACAGACGGATAACACCATATATTTT. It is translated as CAIRPGQTDNTIYF.

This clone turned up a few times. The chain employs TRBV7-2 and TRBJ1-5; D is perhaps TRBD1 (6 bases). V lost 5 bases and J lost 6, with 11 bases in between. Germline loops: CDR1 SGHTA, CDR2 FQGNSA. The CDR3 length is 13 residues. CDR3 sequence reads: CASSPQGRQPQHF. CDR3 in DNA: TGTGCCAGCAGCCCTCAGGGGCGTCAGCCCCAGCATTTT.

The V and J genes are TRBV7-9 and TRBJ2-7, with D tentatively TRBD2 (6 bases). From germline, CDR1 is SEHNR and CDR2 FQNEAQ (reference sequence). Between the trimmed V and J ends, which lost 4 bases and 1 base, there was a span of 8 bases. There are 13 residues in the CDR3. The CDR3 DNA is TGTGCCAGCAGCTCCCGGGAGTCCTACGAGCAGTACTTC. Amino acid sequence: CASSSRESYEQYF.

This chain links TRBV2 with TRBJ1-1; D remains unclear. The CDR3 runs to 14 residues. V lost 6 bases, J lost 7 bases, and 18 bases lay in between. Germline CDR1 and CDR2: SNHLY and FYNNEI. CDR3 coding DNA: TGTGCCAGCAGCCTTACAGAGCGGGAAGTTGAAGCTTTCTTT. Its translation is CASSLTEREVEAFF.

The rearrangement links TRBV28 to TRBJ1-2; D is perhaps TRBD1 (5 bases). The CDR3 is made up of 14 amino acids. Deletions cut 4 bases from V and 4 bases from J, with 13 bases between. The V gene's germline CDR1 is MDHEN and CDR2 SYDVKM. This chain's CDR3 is CASSSMTDTYGYTF. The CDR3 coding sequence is TGTGCCAGCAGTTCCATGACAGATACCTATGGCTACACCTTC.

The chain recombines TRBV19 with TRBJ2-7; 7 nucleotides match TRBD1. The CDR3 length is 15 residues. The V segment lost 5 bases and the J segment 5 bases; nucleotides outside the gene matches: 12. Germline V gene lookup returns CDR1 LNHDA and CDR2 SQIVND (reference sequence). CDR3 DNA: TGTGCCAGTAGTGTTGGACAGGCCTCCTCAGACGAGCAGTACTTC. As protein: CASSVGQASSDEQYF.

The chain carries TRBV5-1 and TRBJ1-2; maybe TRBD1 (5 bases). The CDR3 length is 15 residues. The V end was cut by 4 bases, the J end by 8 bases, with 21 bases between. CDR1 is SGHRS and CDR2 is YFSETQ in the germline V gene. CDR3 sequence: CASSTSTGRGSGYTF. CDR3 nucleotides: TGCGCCAGCAGCACCAGTACTGGCCGGGGGAGCGGCTACACCTTC.

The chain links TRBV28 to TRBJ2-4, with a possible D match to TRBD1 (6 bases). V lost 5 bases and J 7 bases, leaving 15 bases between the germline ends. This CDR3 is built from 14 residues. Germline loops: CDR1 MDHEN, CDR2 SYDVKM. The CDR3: CASSPSGQLNIQYF. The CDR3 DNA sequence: TGTGCCAGCAGTCCCTCTGGACAGTTGAACATTCAGTACTTC.

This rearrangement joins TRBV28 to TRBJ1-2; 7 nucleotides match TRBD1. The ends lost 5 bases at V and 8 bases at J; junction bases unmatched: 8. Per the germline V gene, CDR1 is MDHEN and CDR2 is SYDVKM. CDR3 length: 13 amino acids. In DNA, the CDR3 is TGTGCCAGCAGTGGACGGGACAGTCGGGGCTACACCTTC. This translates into CASSGRDSRGYTF.